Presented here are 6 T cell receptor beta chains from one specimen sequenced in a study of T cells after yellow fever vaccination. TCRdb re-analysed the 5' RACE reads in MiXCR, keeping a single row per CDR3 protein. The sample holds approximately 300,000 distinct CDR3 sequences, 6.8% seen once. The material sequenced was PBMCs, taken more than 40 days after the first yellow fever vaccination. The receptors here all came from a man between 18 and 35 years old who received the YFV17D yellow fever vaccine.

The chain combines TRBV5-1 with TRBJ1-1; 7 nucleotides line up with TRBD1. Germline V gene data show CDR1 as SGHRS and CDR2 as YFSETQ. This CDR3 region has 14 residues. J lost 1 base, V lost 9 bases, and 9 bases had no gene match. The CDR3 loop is CANKTGFGNTEAFF. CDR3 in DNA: TGCGCCAACAAGACAGGGTTTGGGAACACTGAAGCTTTCTTT.

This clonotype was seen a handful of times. The CDR3 reads CSVVGTINEQFF. DNA for the CDR3: TGCAGCGTTGTCGGGACAATTAATGAGCAGTTCTTC. This chain connects TRBV29-1 to TRBJ2-1; D is possibly TRBD1 (6 bases). Germline CDR1 and CDR2: SQVTM and ANQGSEA. This CDR3 contains 12 residues. With 4 bases removed from V and 7 bases from J, the gap between germline ends came to 11 bases.

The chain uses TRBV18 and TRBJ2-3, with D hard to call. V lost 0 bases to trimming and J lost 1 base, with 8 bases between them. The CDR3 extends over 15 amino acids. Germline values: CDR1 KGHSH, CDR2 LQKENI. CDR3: CASSPPSLGTDTQYF. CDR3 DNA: TGTGCCAGCTCACCACCGTCCCTTGGCACAGATACGCAGTATTTT.

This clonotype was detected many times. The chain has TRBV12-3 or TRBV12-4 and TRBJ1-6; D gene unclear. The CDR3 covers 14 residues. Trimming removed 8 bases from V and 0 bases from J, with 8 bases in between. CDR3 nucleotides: TGTGCCAGCTTGGACGGCTCCTATAATTCACCCCTCCACTTT. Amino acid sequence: CASLDGSYNSPLHF.

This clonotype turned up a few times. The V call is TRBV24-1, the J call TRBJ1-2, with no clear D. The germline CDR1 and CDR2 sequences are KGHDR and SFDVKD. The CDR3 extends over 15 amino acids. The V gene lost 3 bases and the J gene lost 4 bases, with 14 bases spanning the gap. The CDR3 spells CATSDPFDGGYGYTF. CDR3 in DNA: TGTGCCACCAGTGATCCCTTCGACGGAGGCTATGGCTACACCTTC.

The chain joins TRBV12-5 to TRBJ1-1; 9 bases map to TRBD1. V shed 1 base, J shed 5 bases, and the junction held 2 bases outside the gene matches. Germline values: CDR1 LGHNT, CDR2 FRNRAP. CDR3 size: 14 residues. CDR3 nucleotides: TGTGCTAGTGGTTTGGGGACAGGGGTGACTGAAGCTTTCTTT. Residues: CASGLGTGVTEAFF.